This T cell receptor beta chain was documented in a study of blood T cell repertoires in COVID-19 (dated by TCRdb to the early 2020s). With respect to the entire study: Samples covering the acute and convalescent phases of COVID-19 were provided by collaborators in the United States, Italy and Spain. The prospective study material was composed of cDNA or gDNA derived from T cells, B-cell-depleted T cells, or PBMCs. The dataset comprised deeply sampled blood TCRbeta repertoires from subjects exposed to, actively infected with, or recovered from COVID-19. The repertoires were made available in a free public database intended to serve as a resource for research on the immune response to SARS-CoV-2. Samples came from the ongoing ImmuneRACE study (first 160 participants) plus 1,254 subjects from 6 global collaborators. The sample metadata nearly always contained a de-identified subject ID, COVID-19 status, age in years and sex. Where available, HLA class I and class II types were taken from metadata supplied by the sample provider and were not determined by assay-based typing. The investigation overall reported the following: How much clinical and demographic metadata was included differed by source and by participant, and the metadata was provided uncurated.

TCRbeta CDR3 regions were amplified from genomic DNA by means of the immunoSEQ Assay, a bias-controlled multiplex PCR. Processing in the source paper ran as follows. Nucleated cell counts per sample were estimated from amplification of reference gene primers within the assay. Sequence reads were collapsed and filtered to measure the absolute abundance of every unique TCRbeta CDR3 rearrangement. Productive Simpson clonality was computed per sample as the square root of Simpson's diversity index over productive rearrangements. TCRdb mirrors the immuneACCESS table, restricted to in-frame sequences. Some clones are absent from its copies; in checked studies, under half trace to an unresolved V gene, and the reason for the others is unknown. D and trimming come from the DNA, and the V and J calls and clone size come from that table. The table for this sample lists 100,000 to 150,000 clones; 60% to 75% of them were counted only once. The ten largest clonotypes hold approximately 2% of the sample.

Collaborating institutions collected whole blood in K2EDTA tubes following their own protocols. For TCRbeta analysis, collaborators shipped samples in one of three forms: frozen whole blood, isolated PBMCs, or DNA extracted from either of those sample types. The germline V gene supplies CDR1 MNHEY and CDR2 SVGAGI. V is pared back by 3 bases and J by 4 bases, with 12 bases lying between the germline termini. From the cysteine through the phenylalanine, the CDR3 covers 14 amino acids. The retained sequence is limited to the CDR3, 42 bases, with the frame set at the first base. Comment on this clone: Its antigen has not been determined. Base quality data are lacking; no much larger clone is found one base away.

This TCR derives from a woman aged 70-85 years with acute or convalescent COVID-19. The V and J genes are TRBV6-5 and TRBJ1-2; D gene: possibly TRBD1, on 6 matching bases. The specimen was peripheral blood. The CDR3 has the sequence CASSYLGAAYGYTF. The sequenced DNA: TGTGCCAGCAGTTATTTGGGGGCGGCCTATGGCTACACCTTC.